These 12 T cell receptor beta chains came from one sample sequenced in a study of preoperative IRX-2 immunotherapy in early breast cancer. Treatment noted: preoperative locoregional IRX-2 cytokine immunotherapy. Only in-frame clones appear in the TCRdb table, and some are missing; sequencing was by immunoSEQ multiplex PCR. Of 15,000 to 25,000 clones detected, around four fifths appear once; the ten largest clones hold roughly 1.2%. The source material was lymph node tissue, sampled after IRX-2 immunotherapy. These receptor sequences come from a human donor with breast cancer.

The V and J genes are TRBV12-5 and TRBJ2-2, with 8 bases lining up with TRBD1. CDR1 and CDR2 from the germline V gene are LGHNT and FRNRAP. V shed 7 bases and J 3 bases; nucleotides not matched to a gene: 1. The CDR3 is 13 amino acids. CDR3 protein: CASDRGYTGELFF. The DNA for the CDR3 is TGTGCTAGTGACAGGGGGTACACCGGGGAGCTGTTTTTT.

The rearrangement links TRBV19 to TRBJ1-1; the D gene is possibly TRBD1 (6 bases). The CDR3 is 15 amino acids. Trimming removed 3 bases at V and 4 bases at J, with 15 bases between. Germline V lookup: CDR1 LNHDA, CDR2 SQIVND (reference sequence). The CDR3 here is CASSIMSKGGTEAFF. CDR3 sequence (DNA): TGTGCCAGTAGTATCATGAGCAAAGGGGGCACTGAAGCTTTCTTT.

This clone was counted between two and nine times. V and J are TRBV6-8 and TRBJ2-2; D is ambiguous. CDR3 length: 17 amino acids. Trimming shortened V by 0 bases and J by 0 bases, and 11 bases separated the two germline ends. The germline V gene has CDR1 MNHGY and CDR2 SAAAGT. Here the CDR3 reads CASSYSRLATNTGELFF. For the CDR3, the DNA is TGTGCCAGCAGTTACTCGAGGTTAGCTACGAACACCGGGGAGCTGTTTTTT.

The J gene is TRBJ2-2, the V gene TRBV19; TRBD1 might be the D (5 bases). Trimming pared 3 bases from V and 1 base from J, leaving 9 bases between. The CDR3 runs to 15 residues. The germline gives CDR1 LNHDA, CDR2 SQIVND (reference sequence). CDR3 sequence reads: CASSIGHLNTGELFF. The CDR3 nucleotides read TGTGCCAGTAGTATTGGACACCTGAACACCGGGGAGCTGTTTTTT.

J is TRBJ2-3 and V is TRBV7-5. TRBV7-5 is noted as a pseudogene. The CDR3 length is 14 residues. The CDR3 sequence is CASSLGVLTDTQYF. The CDR3, as DNA: TGTGCCAGCAGCTTGGGGGTACTCACAGATACGCAGTATTTT.

V is TRBV10-2 and J is TRBJ2-3, with D uncertain. The CDR3 sequence is 14 residues long. Germline V gene sequence: CDR1 WSHSY, CDR2 SAAADI. V was cut by 7 bases and J by 0 bases, with 11 bases left in between. This CDR3 is CASKRMESTDTQYF. The CDR3, as DNA: TGCGCCAGCAAGAGAATGGAAAGCACAGATACGCAGTATTTT.

The CDR3, as DNA: TGTGCCAGCAGCACTCACAGGGGGCCCGCGATGGGTGAAGCTTTCTTT. Translating gives CASSTHRGPAMGEAFF. The rearrangement links TRBV28 to TRBJ1-1; 9 bases line up with TRBD1. The CDR3 has 16 residues. The germline gives CDR1 MDHEN, CDR2 SYDVKM. The ends lost 6 bases at V and 7 bases at J; junction bases unmatched: 15.

This chain connects TRBV15 to TRBJ2-7, with TRBD2 matching 9 bases. This CDR3 region has 17 residues. Germline trimming cut 1 base from V and 2 bases from J; bases unmatched to any gene: 9. Germline V gene lookup returns CDR1 LNHNV and CDR2 YYDKDF (reference sequence). The CDR3 protein is CATSRVGIAGVTYEQYF. In DNA form, the CDR3 reads TGTGCCACCAGCAGAGTGGGGATAGCGGGAGTTACCTACGAGCAGTACTTC. Variable domain in full (rest from reference TRBV15 and TRBJ2-7): DAMVIQNPRYQVTQFGKPVTLSCSQTLNHNVMYWYQQKSSQAPKLLFHYYDKDFNNEADTPDNFQSRRPNTSFCFLDIRSPGLGDTAMYLCATSRVGIAGVTYEQYFGPGTRLTVT.

This chain joins TRBV6-8 and TRBJ2-7; 7 nucleotides agree with TRBD1. The V gene's germline CDR1 is MNHGY and CDR2 SAAAGT. The CDR3 is made up of 15 amino acids. V was clipped by 6 bases and J by 2 bases; unmatched bases: 10. The CDR3 bases are TGTGCCAGCAGACAAACGAGGGGACAGACCTACGAGCAGTACTTC. As protein: CASRQTRGQTYEQYF.

The rearrangement joins TRBV10-3 to TRBJ2-1; D is ambiguous. This CDR3 is built from 14 residues. Trimming pared 0 bases from V and 7 bases from J, leaving 10 bases between. Germline values: CDR1 ENHRY, CDR2 SYGVKD. CDR3: CAISESNAANEQFF. CDR3 in DNA: TGTGCCATCAGTGAGTCTAACGCGGCTAATGAGCAGTTCTTC.

This sequence joins TRBV28 and TRBJ2-3; 7 positions match TRBD2. The CDR3 totals 12 residues. V dropped 10 bases and J dropped 2; count of bases not matched to a gene: 3. Germline V CDR1 and CDR2: MDHEN, SYDVKM. As DNA, the CDR3 is TGTGCCACTAGCGGCGTCACAGATACGCAGTATTTT. Translating it yields CATSGVTDTQYF.

This clone came up once. The V call is TRBV5-1, the J call TRBJ1-2, with 7 nucleotides matching TRBD1. Trimming cost V 3 bases and J 3 bases; bases outside gene matches: 11. Germline CDR1 SGHRS, CDR2 YFSETQ. The CDR3 has 16 amino acids. CDR3 in DNA: TGCGCCAGCAGCTCCCACCTAGACAGGGTGGACTATGGCTACACCTTC. Protein product: CASSSHLDRVDYGYTF.